The entry below describes one T cell receptor beta chain. Its specificity is not known. The sample is drawn from a study of cytomegalovirus exposure and HLA in healthy donors. Whole-study findings and limits: Across donors, sequencing depth was assumed by presence/absence analyses to be roughly uniform. The study labeled 180 or so TCR beta chains cytomegalovirus-associated.

Use of 60 Vbeta and 13 Jbeta primers characterized the PCR. TCRdb keeps only in-frame clones here, not all; method: immunoSEQ multiplex PCR. The table records around 100,000 clones, around 74% of them present only once. Each of the donors was a healthy bone marrow donor. This sequence was found in a man aged 25 to 40 in good health and CMV-seropositive. The sequencing sample was made of PBMCs.

The CDR3 is CASSEQGQGYEQYF. The CDR3 DNA reads TGTGCCAGCAGTGAGCAGGGACAGGGGTACGAGCAGTACTTC. J is TRBJ2-7 and V is TRBV2, with 10 bases matching TRBD1. This CDR3 is built from 14 residues. V lost 3 bases and J lost 4; bases outside the gene matches: 3. The germline V gene encodes CDR1 SNHLY and CDR2 FYNNEI.